These 15 T cell receptor beta chains came from one sample sequenced in a study of blood T cell repertoires in COVID-19. Clones were sequenced by immunoSEQ multiplex PCR, and TCRdb holds only the in-frame ones, with some missing. The table records 100,000 to 140,000 clones, around nine tenths of them present only once. Sequenced input: peripheral blood. The receptor source for this set is a woman between 25 and 40 years old with acute or convalescent COVID-19.

The V call is TRBV27, the J call TRBJ2-3; 10 bases map to TRBD2. V was pared by 5 bases and J by 6 bases, with 5 bases of the junction left unmatched. The CDR3 totals 14 residues. Germline CDR1 and CDR2: MNHEY and SMNVEV (reference sequence). CDR3 nucleotide sequence: TGTGCCAGCAGTCGGACTAGCGGCGCGGATACGCAGTATTTT. Amino acid sequence: CASSRTSGADTQYF.

The chain couples TRBV28 to TRBJ1-2; the D gene is possibly TRBD1 (5 bases). Germline CDR1 is MDHEN and CDR2 is SYDVKM. The V and J ends lost 6 bases and 7 bases respectively, with 12 bases between them. The CDR3 spans 12 residues. CDR3 nucleotides: TGTGCCAGCAGAGGCAGGGCGAGTGGCTACACCTTC. Amino acids: CASRGRASGYTF.

The CDR3 sequence: CASSMRGTSAYEQYF. CDR3 bases: TGTGCCAGTAGTATGAGGGGGACGAGCGCCTACGAGCAGTACTTC. The V call is TRBV19, the J call TRBJ2-7, with D possibly being TRBD1 (6 bases). Germline loops: CDR1 LNHDA, CDR2 SQIVND (reference sequence). The CDR3 runs to 15 residues. V lost 3 bases to trimming and J lost 2 bases, with 14 bases between them.

The V call is TRBV7-6, the J call TRBJ2-7, with 9 bases fitting TRBD1. The CDR3 extends over 15 amino acids. Germline CDR1 SGHVS, CDR2 FNYEAQ. After removal of 5 bases from V and 2 bases from J, the junction contained 7 bases not matched to a gene. As DNA, the CDR3 is TGTGCCAGCAGCCCCCCGGACAGGGGAGCCTACGAGCAGTACTTC. Translation gives CASSPPDRGAYEQYF.

The rearrangement links TRBV6-5 to TRBJ2-1; the match to TRBD2 covers 8 bases. CDR3 length: 14 residues. The junction had 3 bases not matched to a gene; V was cut back by 4 bases and J by 4 bases. The V gene's germline CDR1 is MNHEY and CDR2 SVGAGI. CDR3 region: CASSLGGGYNEQFF. The CDR3 coding sequence is TGTGCCAGCAGTTTGGGCGGGGGGTACAATGAGCAGTTCTTC.

The chain uses TRBV7-8 and TRBJ2-1; 14 bases line up with TRBD2. The CDR3 is 15 amino acids. Germline V gene lookup returns CDR1 SGHVS and CDR2 FQNEAQ. J was trimmed by 6 bases and V by 5 bases; bases with no gene match: 3. The CDR3 sequence is CASSLGTSGSNEQFF. CDR3 nucleotide sequence: TGTGCCAGCAGCCTAGGGACTAGCGGGAGCAATGAGCAGTTCTTC. Full variable domain (rest looked up from reference TRBV7-8 and TRBJ2-1): GAGVSQSPRYKVAKRGQDVALRCDPISGHVSLFWYQQALGQGPEFLTYFQNEAQLDKSGLPSDRFFAERPEGSVSTLKIQRTQQEDSAVYLCASSLGTSGSNEQFFGPGTRLTVL.

This chain uses TRBV9 with TRBJ1-1; a weak D match, TRBD1 (5 bases). Germline values: CDR1 SGDLS, CDR2 YYNGEE. CDR3 size: 15 residues. Between the trimmed V and J ends, which lost 4 bases and 1 base, there was a span of 14 bases. The CDR3 spells CASSLTPGGNTEAFF. Written as DNA, the CDR3 is TGTGCCAGCAGCCTTACCCCGGGGGGGAACACTGAAGCTTTCTTT.

The chain couples TRBV10-3 to TRBJ1-1; 7 positions agree with TRBD1. With V trimmed by 0 bases and J by 4 bases, 5 bases remained unmatched. This CDR3 comprises 15 residues. The V gene's germline CDR1 is ENHRY and CDR2 SYGVKD. The CDR3 here is CAISESHRGPTEAFF. Here the CDR3 DNA reads TGTGCCATCAGTGAGTCCCACAGGGGACCCACTGAAGCTTTCTTT.

The rearrangement uses TRBV5-8 and TRBJ1-5; no definite D call. The V end lost 0 bases, the J end lost 7 bases, and 8 bases lay between the germline ends. The CDR3 loop spans 13 amino acids. The germline CDR1 and CDR2 sequences are SGHTS and YDEGEE. For the CDR3, the DNA is TGTGCCAGCAGCTTGGTGTCGGGGCAGCCCCAGCATTTT. Amino acid sequence: CASSLVSGQPQHF.

This rearrangement joins TRBV19 to TRBJ2-7; weak D call: TRBD1 (6 bases). The CDR3 has 13 residues. Per germline, CDR1 LNHDA and CDR2 SQIVND (reference sequence). V gave up 5 bases and J gave up 2 bases, with 10 bases separating them. In DNA, the CDR3 is TGTGCCAGTAGTCTGGGGGCCCCCTACGAGCAGTACTTC. This sequence encodes CASSLGAPYEQYF.

V and J are TRBV5-1 and TRBJ2-1, with D possibly matching TRBD2 (6 bases). The CDR3 has 15 amino acids. Trimming removed 6 bases at V and 7 bases at J, with 20 bases between. CDR1 is SGHRS and CDR2 is YFSETQ in the germline V gene. CDR3 sequence reads: CASTSGGTVLNEQFF. As DNA, the CDR3 is TGCGCCAGCACCTCTGGAGGGACGGTCTTAAATGAGCAGTTCTTC.

This clone has a single count. The chain couples TRBV19 to TRBJ1-6; possible D gene TRBD1, 6 bases. This CDR3 comprises 18 residues. Germline V gives CDR1 LNHDA, CDR2 SQIVND (reference sequence). Trimming removed 6 bases from V and 10 bases from J, with 28 bases in between. CDR3: CASSPSDSNQHRKSPLHF. CDR3 DNA: TGTGCCAGTAGCCCCTCGGACAGCAACCAGCATCGAAAATCACCCCTCCACTTT. Drawing the rest from reference TRBV19 and TRBJ1-6, the complete variable domain is DGGITQSPKYLFRKEGQNVTLSCEQNLNHDAMYWYRQDPGQGLRLIYYSQIVNDFQKGDIAEGYSVSREKKESFPLTVTSAQKNPTAFYLCASSPSDSNQHRKSPLHFGNGTRLTVT.

As concerns this clone: The same CDR3 is also encoded by other DNA sequences in this sample. The chain uses TRBV6-2 or TRBV6-3 and TRBJ2-1, with TRBD2 identical over 10 bases. The CDR3 loop spans 17 amino acids. V lost 0 bases, J lost 4 bases, and 6 bases stayed unmatched. Per germline, CDR1 MNHEY and CDR2 SVGEGT. This chain's CDR3 is CASSYSGLAGVYNEQFF. The CDR3 DNA sequence: TGTGCCAGCAGTTACTCAGGCCTAGCGGGAGTTTACAATGAGCAGTTCTTC.

V usage is TRBV2 and J usage is TRBJ2-2; 7 nucleotides align to TRBD1. This CDR3 is built from 14 residues. CDR1 is SNHLY and CDR2 is FYNNEI in the germline V gene. The V and J ends lost 8 bases and 1 base, in that order; junction bases with no gene match: 4. CDR3 in DNA: TGTGCCAGCTGGGGGACAGAGAACACCGGGGAGCTGTTTTTT. Its protein is CASWGTENTGELFF.

The chain carries TRBV7-8 and TRBJ1-1; the D is unclear. V was cut by 2 bases and J by 1 base, with 8 bases left in between. The CDR3 contains 14 residues. Germline V CDR1 and CDR2: SGHVS, FQNEAQ. The DNA of the CDR3 is TGTGCCAGCAGCTTATCCCCGGGGAACACTGAAGCTTTCTTT. Translating gives CASSLSPGNTEAFF.